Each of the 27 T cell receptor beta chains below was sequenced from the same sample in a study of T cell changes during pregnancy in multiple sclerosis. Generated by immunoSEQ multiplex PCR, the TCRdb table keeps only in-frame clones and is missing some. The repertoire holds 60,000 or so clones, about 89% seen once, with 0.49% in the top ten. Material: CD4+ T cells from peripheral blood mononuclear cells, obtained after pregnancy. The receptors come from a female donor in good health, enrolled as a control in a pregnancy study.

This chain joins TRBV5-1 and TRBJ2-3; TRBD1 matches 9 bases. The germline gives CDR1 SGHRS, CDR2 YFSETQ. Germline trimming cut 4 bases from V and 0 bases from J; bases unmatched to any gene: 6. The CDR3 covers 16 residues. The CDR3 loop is CASSKGQGGSTDTQYF. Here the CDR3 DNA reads TGCGCCAGCAGCAAGGGACAGGGTGGTAGCACAGATACGCAGTATTTT.

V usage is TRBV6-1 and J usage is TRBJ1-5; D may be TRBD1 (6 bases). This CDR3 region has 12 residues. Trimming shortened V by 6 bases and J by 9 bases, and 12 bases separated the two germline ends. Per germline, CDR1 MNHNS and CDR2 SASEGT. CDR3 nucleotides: TGTGCCAGCAGCCTCATCAGGGGGCCCCAGCATTTT. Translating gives CASSLIRGPQHF.

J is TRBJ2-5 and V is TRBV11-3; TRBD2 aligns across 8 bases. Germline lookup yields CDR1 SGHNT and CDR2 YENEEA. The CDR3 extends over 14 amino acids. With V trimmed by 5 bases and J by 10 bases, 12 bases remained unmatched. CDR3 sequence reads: CASSPGLAGWVQYF. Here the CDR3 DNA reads TGTGCCAGCAGCCCTGGACTAGCAGGGTGGGTCCAGTACTTC.

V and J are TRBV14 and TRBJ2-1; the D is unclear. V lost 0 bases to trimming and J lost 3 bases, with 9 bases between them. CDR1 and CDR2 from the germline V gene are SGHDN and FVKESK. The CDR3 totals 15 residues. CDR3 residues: CASSQDRDFYNEQFF. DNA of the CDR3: TGTGCCAGCAGCCAAGATAGAGATTTCTACAATGAGCAGTTCTTC.

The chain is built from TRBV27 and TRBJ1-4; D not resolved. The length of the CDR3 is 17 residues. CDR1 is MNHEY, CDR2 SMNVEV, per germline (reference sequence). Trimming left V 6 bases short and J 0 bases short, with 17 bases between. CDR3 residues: CASRIRQPGSTNEKLFF. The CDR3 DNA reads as TGTGCCAGCAGGATTCGACAACCCGGCTCAACTAATGAAAAACTGTTTTTT. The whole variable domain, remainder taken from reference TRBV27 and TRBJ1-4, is EAQVTQNPRYLITVTGKKLTVTCSQNMNHEYMSWYRQDPGLGLRQIYYSMNVEVTDKGDVPEGYKVSRKEKRNFPLILESPSPNQTSLYFCASRIRQPGSTNEKLFFGSGTQLSVL.

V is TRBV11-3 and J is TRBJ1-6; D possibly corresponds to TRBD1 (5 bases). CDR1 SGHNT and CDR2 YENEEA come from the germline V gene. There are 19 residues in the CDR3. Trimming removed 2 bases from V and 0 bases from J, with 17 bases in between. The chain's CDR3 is CASSLWGGEGSSYNSPLHF. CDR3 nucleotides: TGTGCCAGCAGCTTATGGGGGGGGGAAGGTAGCTCCTATAATTCACCCCTCCACTTT. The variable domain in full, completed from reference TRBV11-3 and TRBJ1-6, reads EAGVVQSPRYKIIEKKQPVAFWCNPISGHNTLYWYLQNLGQGPELLIRYENEEAVDDSQLPKDRFSAERLKGVDSTLKIQPAELGDSAVYLCASSLWGGEGSSYNSPLHFGNGTRLTVT.

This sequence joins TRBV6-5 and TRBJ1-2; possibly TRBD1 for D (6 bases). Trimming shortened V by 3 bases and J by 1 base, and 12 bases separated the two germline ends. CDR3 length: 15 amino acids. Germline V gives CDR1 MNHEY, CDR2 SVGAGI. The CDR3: CASSYSGTINYGYTF. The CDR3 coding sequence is TGTGCCAGCAGTTATTCAGGGACAATTAACTATGGCTACACCTTC.

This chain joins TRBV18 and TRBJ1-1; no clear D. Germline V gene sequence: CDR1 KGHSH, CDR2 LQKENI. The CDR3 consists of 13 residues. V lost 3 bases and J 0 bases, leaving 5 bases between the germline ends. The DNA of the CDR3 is TGTGCCAGCTCACCCCCAATGAACACTGAAGCTTTCTTT. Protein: CASSPPMNTEAFF. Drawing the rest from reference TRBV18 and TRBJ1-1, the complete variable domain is NAGVMQNPRHLVRRRGQEARLRCSPMKGHSHVYWYRQLPEEGLKFMVYLQKENIIDESGMPKERFSAEFPKEGPSILRIQQVVRGDSAAYFCASSPPMNTEAFFGQGTRLTVV.

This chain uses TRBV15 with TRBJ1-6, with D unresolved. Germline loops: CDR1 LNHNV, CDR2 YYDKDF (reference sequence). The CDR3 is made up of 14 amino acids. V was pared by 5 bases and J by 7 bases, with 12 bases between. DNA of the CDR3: TGTGCCACCAGCCTGAGCAGGTGGAATTCACCCCTCCACTTT. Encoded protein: CATSLSRWNSPLHF.

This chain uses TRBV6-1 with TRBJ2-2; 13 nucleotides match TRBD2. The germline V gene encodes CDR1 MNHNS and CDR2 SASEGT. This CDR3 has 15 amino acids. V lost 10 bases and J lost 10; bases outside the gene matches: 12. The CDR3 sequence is CATSSGLAGAAELFF. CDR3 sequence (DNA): TGTGCCACCTCTTCCGGACTAGCGGGGGCCGCGGAGCTGTTTTTT.

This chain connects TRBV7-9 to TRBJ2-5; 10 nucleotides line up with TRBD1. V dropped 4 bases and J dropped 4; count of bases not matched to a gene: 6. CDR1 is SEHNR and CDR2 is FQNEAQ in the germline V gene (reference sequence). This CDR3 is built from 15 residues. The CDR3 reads CASSYGQGVGETQYF. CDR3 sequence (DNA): TGTGCCAGCAGCTACGGACAGGGGGTTGGAGAGACCCAGTACTTC.

The chain's CDR3 is CASSQYSGGGTDTQYF. The CDR3, as DNA: TGTGCCAGCAGCCAATATAGCGGGGGGGGCACAGATACGCAGTATTTT. This chain joins TRBV4-2 and TRBJ2-3, with TRBD2 matching 11 bases. This CDR3 is 16 amino acids long. From germline, CDR1 is LGHNA and CDR2 YNFKEQ. Germline trimming cut 2 bases from V and 1 base from J; bases unmatched to any gene: 2.

The CDR3: CASSWTTGVADTQYF. CDR3 DNA sequence: TGTGCCAGCAGTTGGACGACAGGGGTCGCAGATACGCAGTATTTT. The chain carries TRBV27 and TRBJ2-3; 8 bases fit TRBD1. After removal of 4 bases from V and 4 bases from J, the junction contained 7 bases not matched to a gene. In germline, CDR1 is MNHEY, CDR2 SMNVEV (reference sequence). There are 15 residues in the CDR3.

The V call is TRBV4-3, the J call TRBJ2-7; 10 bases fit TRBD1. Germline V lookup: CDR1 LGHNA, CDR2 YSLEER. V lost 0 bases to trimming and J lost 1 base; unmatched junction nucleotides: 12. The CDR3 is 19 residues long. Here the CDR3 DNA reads TGCGCCAGCAGCCAAGATCTCCCCACAGGACAGGGGGTATCCTACGAGCAGTACTTC. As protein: CASSQDLPTGQGVSYEQYF.

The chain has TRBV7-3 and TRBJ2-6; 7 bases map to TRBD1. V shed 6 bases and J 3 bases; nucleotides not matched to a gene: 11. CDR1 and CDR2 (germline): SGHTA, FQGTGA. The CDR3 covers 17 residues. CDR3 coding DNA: TGTGCCAGCAGTCGGGGCCAGGGGGAGAGTGGGGCCAACGTCCTGACTTTC. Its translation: CASSRGQGESGANVLTF.

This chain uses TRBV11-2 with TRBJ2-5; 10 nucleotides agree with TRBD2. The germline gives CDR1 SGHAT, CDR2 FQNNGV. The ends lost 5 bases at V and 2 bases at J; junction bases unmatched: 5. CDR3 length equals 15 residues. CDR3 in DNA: TGTGCCAGCAGCCGACCTAGCGGGGGTCAAGAGACCCAGTACTTC. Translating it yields CASSRPSGGQETQYF.

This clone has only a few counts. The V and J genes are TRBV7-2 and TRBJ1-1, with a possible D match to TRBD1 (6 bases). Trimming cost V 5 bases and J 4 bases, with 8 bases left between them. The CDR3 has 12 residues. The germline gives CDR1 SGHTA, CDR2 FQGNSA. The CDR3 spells CASSQGTTEAFF. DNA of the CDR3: TGTGCCAGCAGCCAGGGGACCACTGAAGCTTTCTTT.

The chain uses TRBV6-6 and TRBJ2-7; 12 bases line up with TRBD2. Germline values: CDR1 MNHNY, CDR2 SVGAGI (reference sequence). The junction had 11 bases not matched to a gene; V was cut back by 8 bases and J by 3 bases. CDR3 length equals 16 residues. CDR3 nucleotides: TGTGCCAGCCCCCCTAGCGGGGGGGCGTTGGACTACGAGCAGTACTTC. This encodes CASPPSGGALDYEQYF.

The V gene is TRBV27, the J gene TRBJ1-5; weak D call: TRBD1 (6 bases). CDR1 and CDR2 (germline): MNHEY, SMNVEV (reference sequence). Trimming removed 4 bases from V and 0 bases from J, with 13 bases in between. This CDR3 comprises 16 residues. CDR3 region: CASSSTGTHSNQPQHF. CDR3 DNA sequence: TGTGCCAGCAGTTCAACCGGGACACATAGCAATCAGCCCCAGCATTTT.

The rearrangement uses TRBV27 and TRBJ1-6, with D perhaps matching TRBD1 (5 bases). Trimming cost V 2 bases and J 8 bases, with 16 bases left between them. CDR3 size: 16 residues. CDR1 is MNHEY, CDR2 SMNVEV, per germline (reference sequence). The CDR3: CASSLNGRAGHSPLHF. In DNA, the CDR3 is TGTGCCAGCAGTTTAAATGGCAGGGCTGGGCATTCACCCCTCCACTTT.

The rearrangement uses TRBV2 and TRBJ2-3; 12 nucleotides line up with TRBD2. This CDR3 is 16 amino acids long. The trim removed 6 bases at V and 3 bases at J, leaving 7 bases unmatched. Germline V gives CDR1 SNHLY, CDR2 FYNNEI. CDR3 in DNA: TGTGCCAGCAGCTTTCTAGCGGGGGGGCGAACAGATACGCAGTATTTT. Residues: CASSFLAGGRTDTQYF.

In nucleotides, the CDR3 is TGTGCCAGCAGCTCCGGTTCGGCAGGGGGGACGCAGTATTTT. Its protein product is CASSSGSAGGTQYF. The chain couples TRBV7-3 to TRBJ2-3; TRBD1 is a possible D gene (7 bases). The germline V gene has CDR1 SGHTA and CDR2 FQGTGA. V gave up 4 bases and J gave up 9 bases, with 17 bases separating them. CDR3 length equals 14 residues.

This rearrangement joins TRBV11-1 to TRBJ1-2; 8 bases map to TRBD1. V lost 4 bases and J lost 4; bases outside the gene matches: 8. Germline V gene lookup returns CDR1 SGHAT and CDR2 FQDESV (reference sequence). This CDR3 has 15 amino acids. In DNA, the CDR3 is TGTGCCAGCAGCTGGAACAGGGGGAGTGCCTATGGCTACACCTTC. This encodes CASSWNRGSAYGYTF.

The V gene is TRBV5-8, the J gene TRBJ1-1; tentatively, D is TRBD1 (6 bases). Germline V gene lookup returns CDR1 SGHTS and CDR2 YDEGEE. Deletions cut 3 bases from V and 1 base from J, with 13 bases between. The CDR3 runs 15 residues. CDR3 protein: CASSSHRVRNTEAFF. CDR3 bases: TGTGCCAGCAGCTCACACAGGGTAAGGAACACTGAAGCTTTCTTT.

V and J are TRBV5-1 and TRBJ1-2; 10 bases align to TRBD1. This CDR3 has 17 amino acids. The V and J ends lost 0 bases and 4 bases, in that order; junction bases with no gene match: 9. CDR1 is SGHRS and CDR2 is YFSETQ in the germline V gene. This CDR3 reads CASSLDTGTGAVYGYTF. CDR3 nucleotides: TGCGCCAGCAGCTTGGATACCGGGACAGGGGCAGTCTATGGCTACACCTTC.

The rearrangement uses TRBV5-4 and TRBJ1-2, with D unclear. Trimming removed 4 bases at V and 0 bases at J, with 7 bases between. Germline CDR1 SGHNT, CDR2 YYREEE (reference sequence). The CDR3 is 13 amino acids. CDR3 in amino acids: CASSIPANYGYTF. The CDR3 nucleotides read TGTGCCAGCAGCATTCCAGCTAACTATGGCTACACCTTC.

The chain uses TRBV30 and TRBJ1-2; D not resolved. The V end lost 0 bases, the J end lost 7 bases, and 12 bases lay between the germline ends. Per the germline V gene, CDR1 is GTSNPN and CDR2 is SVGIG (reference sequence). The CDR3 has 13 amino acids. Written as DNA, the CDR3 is TGTGCCTGGAGTGTACTACGGTCGTCTGGCTACACCTTC. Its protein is CAWSVLRSSGYTF.